This T cell receptor beta chain was recorded in a study of T cells in women clearing cervical HPV infection. Remarks on this clone: Its matching antigen is unknown. The read halts 3 residues ahead of the CDR3 end, with the missing end drawn from the germline J gene.

The CDR3 is 14 amino acids. The V segment lost 4 bases and the J segment 2 bases; nucleotides outside the gene matches: 6. Per germline, CDR1 SGHDT and CDR2 YYEEEE. Findings of the study overall: CIN3+ cases had significantly higher TCR repertoire richness than controls, but evenness did not differ. Richness differences could reflect unmeasured T-cell content per sample.

Some clones are missing from TCRdb's copy, which holds only in-frame ones; the method was immunoSEQ multiplex PCR. The listing contains some 24,000 clones. Cervical HPV DNA detected by MY09/MY11 PCR, typed by dot-blot. The origin of this receptor is a woman between 18 and 75 years old with a cervical HPV16 infection that either progressed to CIN3+ or cleared (not recorded which). The rearrangement links TRBV5-6 to TRBJ2-7, with 7 nucleotides matching TRBD1. Sequenced material: blood buffy coat. Partial CDR3 DNA: TGTGCCAGCAGCCCGACAGGGAATCCCTACGAG. Its protein is CASSPTGNPYE. The whole CDR3 sequence is CASSPTGNPYEQYF. Full variable domain (missing parts from reference TRBV5-6 and TRBJ2-7): DAGVTQSPTHLIKTRGQQVTLRCSPKSGHDTVSWYQQALGQGPQFIFQYYEEEERQRGNFPDRFSGHQFPNYSSELNVNALLLGDSALYLCASSPTGNPYEQYFGPGTRLTVT.